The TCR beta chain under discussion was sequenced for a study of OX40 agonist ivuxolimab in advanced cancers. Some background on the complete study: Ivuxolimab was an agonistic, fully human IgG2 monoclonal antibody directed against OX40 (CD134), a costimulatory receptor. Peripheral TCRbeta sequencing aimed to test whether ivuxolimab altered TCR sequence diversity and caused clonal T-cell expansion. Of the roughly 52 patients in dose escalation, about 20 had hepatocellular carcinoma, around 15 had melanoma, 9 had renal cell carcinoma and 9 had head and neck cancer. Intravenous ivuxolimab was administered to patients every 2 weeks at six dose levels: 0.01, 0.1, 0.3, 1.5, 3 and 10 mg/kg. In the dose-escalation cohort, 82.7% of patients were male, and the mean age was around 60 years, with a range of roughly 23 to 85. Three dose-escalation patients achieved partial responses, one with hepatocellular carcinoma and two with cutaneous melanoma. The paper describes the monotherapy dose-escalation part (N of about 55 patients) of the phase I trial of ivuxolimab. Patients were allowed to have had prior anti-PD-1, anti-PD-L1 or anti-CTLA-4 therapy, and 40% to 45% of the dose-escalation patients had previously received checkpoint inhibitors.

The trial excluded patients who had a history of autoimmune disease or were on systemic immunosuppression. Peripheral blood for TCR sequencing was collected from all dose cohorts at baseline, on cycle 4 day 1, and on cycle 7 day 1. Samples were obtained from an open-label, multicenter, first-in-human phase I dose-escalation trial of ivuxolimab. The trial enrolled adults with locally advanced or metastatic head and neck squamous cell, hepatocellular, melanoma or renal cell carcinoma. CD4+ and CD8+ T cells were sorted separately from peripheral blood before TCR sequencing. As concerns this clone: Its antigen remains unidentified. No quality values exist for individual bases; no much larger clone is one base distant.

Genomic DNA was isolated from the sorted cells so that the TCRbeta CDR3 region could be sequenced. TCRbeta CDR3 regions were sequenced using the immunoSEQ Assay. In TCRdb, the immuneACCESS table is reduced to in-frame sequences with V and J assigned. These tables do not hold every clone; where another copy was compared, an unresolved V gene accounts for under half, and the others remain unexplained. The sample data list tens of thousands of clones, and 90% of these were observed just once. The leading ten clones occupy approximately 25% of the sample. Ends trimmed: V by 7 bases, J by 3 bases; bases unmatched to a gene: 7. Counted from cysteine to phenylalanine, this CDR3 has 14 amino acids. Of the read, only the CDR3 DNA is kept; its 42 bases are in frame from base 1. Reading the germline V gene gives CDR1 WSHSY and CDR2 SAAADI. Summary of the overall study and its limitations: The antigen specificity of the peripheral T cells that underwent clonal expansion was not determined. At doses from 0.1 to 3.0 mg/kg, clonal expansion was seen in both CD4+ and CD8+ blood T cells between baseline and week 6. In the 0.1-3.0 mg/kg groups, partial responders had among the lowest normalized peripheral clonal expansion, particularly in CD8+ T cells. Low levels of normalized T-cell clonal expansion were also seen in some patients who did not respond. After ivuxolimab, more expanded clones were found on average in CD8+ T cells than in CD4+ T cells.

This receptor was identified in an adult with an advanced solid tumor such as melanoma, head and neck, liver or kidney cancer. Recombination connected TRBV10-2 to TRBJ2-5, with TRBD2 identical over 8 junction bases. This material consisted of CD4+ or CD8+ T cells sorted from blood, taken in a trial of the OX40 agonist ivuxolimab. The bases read TGCGCCAGCACCGAAGGTAGCGGGGAAGAGACCCAGTACTTC. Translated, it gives CASTEGSGEETQYF.